The next 18 T cell receptor beta chains were all read from a single sample in a study of T cell repertoires in cytomegalovirus infection. One entry per CDR3 protein results from TCRdb running MiXCR on the reads. Of about 340,000 distinct CDR3 sequences in the sample, almost 30% were seen once. The antigens for these receptors are not known. The specimen comprised cultured PBMCs, sampled from culture after CMV antigen stimulation. The source is a human donor in good health (CMV status not recorded). Some clones in this sample may be carry-over from other donors' samples.

This clonotype was seen ten or more times. The gene calls are TRBV7-6 and TRBJ2-5; no definite D call. Between the trimmed V and J ends, which lost 2 bases and 1 base, there was a span of 5 bases. This CDR3 is 13 amino acids long. Per the germline V gene, CDR1 is SGHVS and CDR2 is FNYEAQ. The CDR3 sequence: CASSLRRQETQYF. CDR3 nucleotides: TGTGCCAGCAGCTTACGCCGCCAAGAGACCCAGTACTTC.

In its sample, this clonotype was seen a few times. The chain uses TRBV5-4 and TRBJ2-7, with 10 bases aligning to TRBD1. V was clipped by 3 bases and J by 5 bases; unmatched bases: 8. In germline, CDR1 is SGHNT, CDR2 YYREEE (reference sequence). The CDR3 covers 15 residues. The CDR3: CASSSFGDRGNEQYF. CDR3 sequence (DNA): TGTGCCAGCAGCTCGTTTGGGGACAGGGGTAACGAGCAGTACTTC.

This clonotype was observed a few times. The rearrangement uses TRBV6-1 and TRBJ2-7, with D perhaps matching TRBD1 (6 bases). This CDR3 has 15 amino acids. The V and J ends lost 2 bases and 5 bases respectively, with 16 bases between them. Germline V CDR1 and CDR2: MNHNS, SASEGT. CDR3 sequence (DNA): TGTGCCAGCAGTGAATGGGGTCAGGGGTTGCACGAGCAGTACTTC. It translates to CASSEWGQGLHEQYF.

This clonotype has only a few counts. The V gene is TRBV7-8, the J gene TRBJ2-3; 8 nucleotides line up with TRBD2. Germline-derived CDR1 and CDR2 are SGHVS and FQNEAQ. V was pared by 3 bases and J by 4 bases, with 9 bases of the junction left unmatched. The CDR3 loop spans 16 amino acids. CDR3 nucleotide sequence: TGTGCCAGCAGCTTTTCAGGCGGGGGGACCGCAGATACGCAGTATTTT. Encoded protein: CASSFSGGGTADTQYF.

This clonotype turned up a few times. J is TRBJ1-2 and V is TRBV6-5; TRBD1 agrees at 7 bases. Trimming took 6 bases from V and 3 from J; bases not matched to a gene: 19. The CDR3 consists of 18 residues. Germline V CDR1 and CDR2: MNHEY, SVGAGI. The CDR3 DNA reads TGTGCCAGCAGAGACCGACAGGGATCAACGTTTTTTGACTATGGCTACACCTTC. It is translated as CASRDRQGSTFFDYGYTF.

This clonotype was recorded once. The chain links TRBV6-5 to TRBJ2-3, with 11 bases fitting TRBD2. The CDR3 runs to 16 residues. CDR1 and CDR2 from the germline V gene are MNHEY and SVGAGI. After removal of 6 bases from V and 2 bases from J, the junction contained 7 bases not matched to a gene. Written as DNA, the CDR3 is TGTGCCAGCAGCAGGGGGACTAGCGGCTTCACAGATACGCAGTATTTT. Translation gives CASSRGTSGFTDTQYF.

This clonotype was picked up many times. The V gene is TRBV7-2, the J gene TRBJ1-1, with D perhaps matching TRBD1 (5 bases). The CDR3 length is 14 residues. The V gene's germline CDR1 is SGHTA and CDR2 FQGNSA. The ends were cut back, 0 bases at V and 6 bases at J, with 11 bases in the middle. Here the CDR3 DNA reads TGTGCCAGCAGCTTAGCGTCTAGGGGAGCTGAAGCTTTCTTT. It translates to CASSLASRGAEAFF.

The table lists this clonotype with a few counts. This sequence joins TRBV19 and TRBJ2-2; perhaps TRBD2 as D (6 bases). Trimming shortened V by 4 bases and J by 2 bases, and 8 bases separated the two germline ends. Germline V gives CDR1 LNHDA, CDR2 SQIVND (reference sequence). The CDR3 is made up of 14 amino acids. CDR3 protein: CASSRTTNTGELFF. The CDR3 nucleotides are TGTGCCAGTAGTAGGACTACTAACACCGGGGAGCTGTTTTTT. Drawing the rest from reference TRBV19 and TRBJ2-2, the complete variable domain is DGGITQSPKYLFRKEGQNVTLSCEQNLNHDAMYWYRQDPGQGLRLIYYSQIVNDFQKGDIAEGYSVSREKKESFPLTVTSAQKNPTAFYLCASSRTTNTGELFFGEGSRLTVL.

This chain connects TRBV12-3 or TRBV12-4 to TRBJ2-1, with 13 bases identical to TRBD2. This CDR3 region has 17 residues. Trimming removed 6 bases from V and 4 bases from J; junction bases left unmatched: 9. CDR3 region: CASRPTSGRAEYNEQFF. The CDR3 coding sequence is TGTGCCAGCAGGCCAACTAGCGGGAGGGCGGAATACAATGAGCAGTTCTTC.

The rearrangement joins TRBV20-1 to TRBJ2-7, with D unresolved. Germline loops: CDR1 DFQATT, CDR2 SNEGSKA (reference sequence). V was trimmed by 4 bases and J by 4 bases, leaving 14 bases between them. CDR3 size: 13 residues. The CDR3 coding sequence is TGCAGTGCTACCCCCCCAAATCTATACGAGCAGTACTTC. Translation: CSATPPNLYEQYF.

V usage is TRBV4-2 and J usage is TRBJ2-1; D is undetermined. The length of the CDR3 is 13 residues. V was cut by 0 bases and J by 9 bases, with 9 bases left in between. Germline V gives CDR1 LGHNA, CDR2 YNFKEQ. CDR3 sequence reads: CASSQDHKGEQFF. The CDR3 bases are TGTGCCAGCAGCCAAGATCACAAGGGTGAGCAGTTCTTC.

This clonotype has ten or more counts. The rearrangement links TRBV6-2 or TRBV6-3 to TRBJ1-1, with no clear D. The germline V gene has CDR1 MNHEY and CDR2 SVGEGT. The CDR3 consists of 12 residues. The V end was cut by 6 bases, the J end by 1 base, with 6 bases between. CDR3 DNA: TGTGCCAGCAGGGACCGGAACACTGAAGCTTTCTTT. It translates to CASRDRNTEAFF.

This clonotype has a count of ten or more. The chain links TRBV4-1 to TRBJ2-1; 8 bases line up with TRBD2. CDR1 and CDR2 (germline): MGHRA, YSYEKL. With 0 bases clipped from V and 5 bases from J, the junction kept 12 bases outside the gene matches. The CDR3 runs 18 residues. The CDR3 nucleotides are TGCGCCAGCAGCCAAGATAGGACTAGCTCTACGAAAAACAATGAGCAGTTCTTC. Protein: CASSQDRTSSTKNNEQFF.

The V gene is TRBV10-3, the J gene TRBJ2-3; 7 bases align to TRBD2. The CDR3 length is 13 residues. V shed 10 bases, J shed 1 base, and the junction held 5 bases outside the gene matches. Germline CDR1 reads ENHRY; CDR2 reads SYGVKD. The CDR3 nucleotides read TGTGCCACGCTAGCGGAAGGCACAGATACGCAGTATTTT. It codes for CATLAEGTDTQYF.

Ten or more counts support this clonotype. CDR3 DNA sequence: TGTGCCAGCAGCTCCCGTCCCCTTACTAGCGGGAGTCACAATGAGCAGTTCTTC. This encodes CASSSRPLTSGSHNEQFF. This chain joins TRBV7-2 and TRBJ2-1; 11 nucleotides match TRBD2. V trimming: 4 bases; J trimming: 5 bases; junction bases outside the gene matches: 13. Germline V CDR1 and CDR2: SGHTA, FQGNSA. CDR3 length: 18 residues.

In its sample, this clonotype was seen a few times. The chain employs TRBV5-1 and TRBJ1-1; D ambiguous. This CDR3 is built from 14 residues. V gave up 0 bases and J gave up 5 bases, with 11 bases separating them. Germline values: CDR1 SGHRS, CDR2 YFSETQ. For the CDR3, the DNA is TGCGCCAGCAGCTTGGCCGGGAGGCATACTGAAGCTTTCTTT. Its translation: CASSLAGRHTEAFF.

There are a few counts of this clonotype. The chain couples TRBV12-3 or TRBV12-4 to TRBJ2-7, with D perhaps TRBD2 (5 bases). V dropped 6 bases and J dropped 0 bases, with 12 bases sitting between them. The CDR3 loop spans 14 amino acids. CDR3 nucleotides: TGTGCCAGCAGGCCTGGGAGCGGCTCCTACGAGCAGTACTTC. Amino acids: CASRPGSGSYEQYF.

This chain links TRBV5-5 with TRBJ2-7; 8 bases match TRBD1. Germline CDR1 and CDR2: SGHKS and YYEKEE (reference sequence). The CDR3 covers 14 residues. The trim removed 5 bases at V and 3 bases at J, leaving 7 bases unmatched. CDR3 DNA: TGTGCCAGCAGACCGGACAGGGACGACTACGAGCAGTACTTC. This translates into CASRPDRDDYEQYF.